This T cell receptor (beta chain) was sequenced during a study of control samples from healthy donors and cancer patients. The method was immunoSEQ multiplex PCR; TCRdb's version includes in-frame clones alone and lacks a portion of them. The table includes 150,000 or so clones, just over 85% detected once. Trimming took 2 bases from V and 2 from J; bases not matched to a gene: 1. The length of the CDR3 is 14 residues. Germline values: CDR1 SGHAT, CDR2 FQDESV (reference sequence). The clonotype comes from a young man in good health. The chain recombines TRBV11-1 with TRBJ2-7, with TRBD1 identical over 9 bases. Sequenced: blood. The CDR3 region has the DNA TGTGCCAGCAGCTTATGGGACAGGGCCTACGAGCAGTACTTC. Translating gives CASSLWDRAYEQYF.